Below, 20 T cell receptor beta chains from the same sample are listed, as sequenced in a study of neoadjuvant anti-PD-1 for oral cavity cancer. Sequencing used immunoSEQ multiplex PCR; TCRdb keeps in-frame clones, though not all of them. Of thousands of clones listed, around 50% were seen once; the top ten hold 7.5% to 9.5%. Time point noted: after neoadjuvant nivolumab, at surgical resection. Sequencing used tumor tissue, obtained after nivolumab (anti-PD-1) treatment. The receptors come from a person between 35 and 79 years old with oral cavity squamous cell carcinoma.

The gene calls are TRBV11-2 and TRBJ2-1; tentatively, D is TRBD2 (6 bases). This CDR3 spans 16 amino acids. Germline V gives CDR1 SGHAT, CDR2 FQNNGV. Trimming took 2 bases from V and 2 from J, leaving 13 bases between them. CDR3 amino acids: CASSLNGGDAYNEQFF. Here the CDR3 DNA reads TGTGCCAGCAGCTTAAATGGCGGGGATGCCTACAATGAGCAGTTCTTC.

This clone occurred a few times. This chain links TRBV6-5 with TRBJ2-5; tentative D call: TRBD1 (6 bases). The V gene lost 6 bases and the J gene lost 5 bases, with 19 bases spanning the gap. Germline values: CDR1 MNHEY, CDR2 SVGAGI. The CDR3 runs to 15 residues. In DNA, the CDR3 is TGTGCCAGCAGACCAGACAGGCTGTTGGGGGAGACCCAGTACTTC. Translating it yields CASRPDRLLGETQYF.

The V and J genes are TRBV6-5 and TRBJ1-1; TRBD1 aligns across 8 bases. This CDR3 has 15 amino acids. V lost 2 bases, J lost 4 bases, and 6 bases stayed unmatched. CDR1 is MNHEY, CDR2 SVGAGI, per germline. The DNA for the CDR3 is TGTGCCAGCAGTTACGGGGACAGGAGGGGCACTGAAGCTTTCTTT. Amino acid sequence: CASSYGDRRGTEAFF.

The count of this clone is one. The chain combines TRBV29-1 with TRBJ2-7; 10 nucleotides line up with TRBD2. Germline V CDR1 and CDR2: SQVTM, ANQGSEA. The CDR3 runs to 14 residues. CDR3 DNA sequence: TGCAGGAGGCGGACTAGCGGCTTTTCCTACGAGCAGTACTTC. Translation gives CRRRTSGFSYEQYF.

The CDR3 loop reads CASSGLAGGGYEQYF. The DNA of the CDR3 is TGTGCCAGCAGTGGGCTAGCGGGAGGGGGCTACGAGCAGTACTTC. The V call is TRBV7-2, the J call TRBJ2-7; 12 bases fit TRBD2. CDR1 is SGHTA, CDR2 FQGNSA, per germline. This CDR3 comprises 15 residues. Losses at the gene ends were 6 bases for V and 3 bases for J; bases not matched to a gene: 6.

The chain links TRBV4-1 to TRBJ1-2; 7 bases line up with TRBD1. The length of the CDR3 is 16 residues. Germline V gene sequence: CDR1 MGHRA, CDR2 YSYEKL. The J segment lost 3 bases and the V segment lost 0 bases, leaving 7 bases of the junction unmatched. The CDR3 sequence is CASSQDGRGRDYGYTF. The CDR3 nucleotides are TGCGCCAGCAGCCAAGACGGCAGGGGGAGAGACTATGGCTACACCTTC.

This CDR3 is CASSPTTEQYF. Here the CDR3 DNA reads TGTGCCAGCAGTCCAACTACGGAGCAGTACTTC. The chain has TRBV27 and TRBJ2-7; no definite D call. The CDR3 length is 11 residues. Germline V gives CDR1 MNHEY, CDR2 SMNVEV (reference sequence). Trimming stripped 5 bases from V and 7 bases from J, with 9 bases between.

The genes are TRBV27 and TRBJ1-4, with D possibly being TRBD1 (6 bases). Germline V gives CDR1 MNHEY, CDR2 SMNVEV (reference sequence). V lost 2 bases and J lost 0, with 10 bases in between. The CDR3 is 16 residues long. The CDR3 DNA reads as TGTGCCAGCAGTTTAACAGGGCTGGCAACTAATGAAAAACTGTTTTTT. Its translation: CASSLTGLATNEKLFF.

This clone appeared a few times. CDR3 region: CASSPAAYNEQFF. For the CDR3, the DNA is TGTGCCAGCAGCCCGGCGGCCTACAATGAGCAGTTCTTC. This chain links TRBV5-5 with TRBJ2-1; no reliable D call. Germline CDR1 reads SGHKS; CDR2 reads YYEKEE (reference sequence). V shed 4 bases and J shed 2 bases, with 7 bases lying between them. The CDR3 contains 13 residues.

V gene TRBV2 combines with J gene TRBJ2-7; possibly TRBD2 for D (6 bases). This CDR3 contains 12 residues. The germline V gene has CDR1 SNHLY and CDR2 FYNNEI. Deletions cut 8 bases from V and 0 bases from J, with 8 bases between. Here the CDR3 reads CASLGLSYEQYF. The CDR3, as DNA: TGTGCCAGCCTGGGACTCTCCTACGAGCAGTACTTC.

The V call is TRBV6-1, the J call TRBJ1-1; TRBD1 aligns across 7 bases. The CDR3 covers 14 residues. Germline lookup yields CDR1 MNHNS and CDR2 SASEGT. V shed 1 base and J 4 bases; nucleotides not matched to a gene: 3. CDR3 coding DNA: TGTGCCAGCAGTGAAGACAGGGGCCCCACTGAAGCTTTCTTT. This encodes CASSEDRGPTEAFF.

This chain connects TRBV7-2 to TRBJ2-1; 12 bases are shared with TRBD2. Germline CDR1 and CDR2: SGHTA and FQGNSA. V gave up 4 bases and J gave up 10 bases; unmatched junction bases: 8. The CDR3 has 15 residues. CDR3 loop: CASSYGVGLAGEQFF. The CDR3, as DNA: TGTGCCAGCAGCTACGGGGTAGGACTAGCGGGAGAGCAGTTCTTC.

The chain is built from TRBV27 and TRBJ1-5; D is perhaps TRBD1 (5 bases). V lost 6 bases and J 5 bases, leaving 11 bases between the germline ends. The CDR3 loop spans 13 amino acids. Germline V gene sequence: CDR1 MNHEY, CDR2 SMNVEV (reference sequence). The CDR3 nucleotides are TGTGCCAGCAGACTTTGGGGGGATCAGCCCCAGCATTTT. Its translation is CASRLWGDQPQHF.

This clone was detected once. The genes are TRBV18 and TRBJ1-1, with D maybe TRBD1 (5 bases). The length of the CDR3 is 14 residues. The germline gives CDR1 KGHSH, CDR2 LQKENI. The V gene lost 6 bases and the J gene lost 2 bases, with 13 bases spanning the gap. The CDR3 region has the DNA TGTGCCAGCTCCCCCGGGACGGCAAACACTGAAGCTTTCTTT. Amino acids: CASSPGTANTEAFF.

The chain links TRBV6-1 to TRBJ2-7; D possibly uses TRBD1 or TRBD2 (5 bases each). With 6 bases removed from V and 4 bases from J, the gap between germline ends came to 13 bases. The germline V gene encodes CDR1 MNHNS and CDR2 SASEGT. The CDR3 sequence is 13 residues long. CDR3 protein: CASSPPGRYEQYF. CDR3 in DNA: TGTGCCAGCAGCCCTCCGGGACGATACGAGCAGTACTTC.

V is TRBV10-3 and J is TRBJ1-3; D is undetermined. V was pared by 5 bases and J by 7 bases, with 9 bases between. The germline V gene has CDR1 ENHRY and CDR2 SYGVKD. This CDR3 has 12 amino acids. CDR3 sequence: CAISSRENTIYF. CDR3 bases: TGTGCCATCAGTTCAAGGGAGAACACCATATATTTT.

The chain uses TRBV2 and TRBJ2-5, with TRBD2 identical over 12 bases. Germline CDR1 is SNHLY and CDR2 is FYNNEI. The CDR3 is made up of 19 amino acids. Losses at the gene ends were 6 bases for V and 7 bases for J; bases not matched to a gene: 21. CDR3 in amino acids: CASSPTPGLAGGLVGTQYF. The CDR3, as DNA: TGTGCCAGCAGCCCGACCCCCGGGCTAGCGGGGGGGCTAGTGGGGACCCAGTACTTC.

The chain has TRBV6-1 and TRBJ1-4; D uncertain. Germline-derived CDR1 and CDR2 are MNHNS and SASEGT. Trimming stripped 1 base from V and 7 bases from J, with 7 bases between. The CDR3 covers 13 residues. The CDR3 nucleotides read TGTGCCAGCAGTGAAGTACAGCCTGAAAAACTGTTTTTT. Translating gives CASSEVQPEKLFF.

V is TRBV7-8 and J is TRBJ2-2, with D perhaps TRBD1 (6 bases). The CDR3 has 13 residues. The germline V gene has CDR1 SGHVS and CDR2 FQNEAQ. Trimming shortened V by 4 bases and J by 5 bases, and 8 bases separated the two germline ends. This chain's CDR3 is CASSSQGTGELFF. CDR3 in DNA: TGTGCCAGCAGCTCACAGGGTACCGGGGAGCTGTTTTTT.

This clone was picked up a small number of times. The chain carries TRBV7-2 and TRBJ1-5, with TRBD1 identical over 8 bases. V shed 6 bases and J 4 bases; nucleotides not matched to a gene: 5. The CDR3 is 14 amino acids. The germline CDR1 and CDR2 sequences are SGHTA and FQGNSA. CDR3 DNA sequence: TGTGCCAGCAGTCCAACAGGGGGTAATCAGCCCCAGCATTTT. Its protein is CASSPTGGNQPQHF.